These 17 T cell receptor beta chains came from one sample sequenced in a study of Graves' ophthalmopathy and Graves' hyperthyroidism. Amplification from RNA transcripts yielded the TCR beta CDR3 regions. The authors performed first-round RT-PCR with HTBI primers and then a second-round multiplex PCR. TCRdb processed the multiplex PCR reads anew with MiXCR; each CDR3 protein has one entry. This sample carries roughly 230,000 distinct CDR3 sequences, 20% to 25% of them seen once, and the ten largest clones take approximately 40%. Sequences were obtained from peripheral blood. All receptors derive from a woman between 50 and 59 years old with Graves' ophthalmopathy.

This clonotype was detected ten times or more. The chain uses TRBV30 and TRBJ1-6; TRBD1 matches at 8 bases. The CDR3 has 15 amino acids. Germline V gives CDR1 GTSNPN, CDR2 SVGIG (reference sequence). The ends lost 1 base at V and 10 bases at J; junction bases unmatched: 9. The CDR3 region has the DNA TGTGCCTGGAGTGGGACAGGGATTGGAGGCTCACCCCTCCACTTT. Translating gives CAWSGTGIGGSPLHF.

This clonotype was recorded many times. The rearrangement uses TRBV2 and TRBJ2-3, with a possible D match to TRBD2 (5 bases). Germline CDR1 is SNHLY and CDR2 is FYNNEI. The CDR3 covers 11 residues. V was pared by 10 bases and J by 4 bases, with 9 bases between. CDR3 nucleotides: TGTGCCACCGGGATAGCAGATACGCAGTATTTT. Its protein is CATGIADTQYF.

There are many counts of this clonotype. This rearrangement joins TRBV12-3 or TRBV12-4 to TRBJ2-2, with 10 bases lining up with TRBD2. CDR3 length: 16 amino acids. V trimming: 6 bases; J trimming: 1 base; junction bases outside the gene matches: 5. CDR3: CASSPRTSGNTGELFF. The CDR3 DNA reads as TGTGCCAGCAGCCCTAGGACTAGCGGGAACACCGGGGAGCTGTTTTTT.

The sample holds many counts of this clonotype. The chain joins TRBV7-2 to TRBJ2-7; TRBD2 aligns across 14 bases. The CDR3 extends over 15 amino acids. V lost 5 bases to trimming and J lost 5 bases; unmatched junction nucleotides: 5. From germline, CDR1 is SGHTA and CDR2 FQGNSA. CDR3 in amino acids: CASSDSGLAGDEQYF. The CDR3 coding sequence is TGTGCCAGCAGCGACTCGGGACTAGCGGGGGACGAGCAGTACTTC. The full variable domain, completed using reference TRBV7-2 and TRBJ2-7, is GAGVSQSPSNKVTEKGKDVELRCDPISGHTALYWYRQSLGQGLEFLIYFQGNSAPDKSGLPSDRFSAERTGGSVSTLTIQRTQQEDSAVYLCASSDSGLAGDEQYFGPGTRLTVT.

There are many counts of this clonotype. The chain combines TRBV5-1 with TRBJ2-2, with D tentatively TRBD2 (6 bases). This CDR3 is 14 amino acids long. The V gene's germline CDR1 is SGHRS and CDR2 YFSETQ. V lost 0 bases and J lost 7, with 10 bases in between. The CDR3 region is CASSLGASDGELFF. CDR3 nucleotides: TGCGCCAGCAGCTTGGGAGCTAGCGACGGGGAGCTGTTTTTT.

Details on this clonotype: A read error may produce the germline difference seen at one junction end. CDR3: CASSPQGGANVLTF. Here the CDR3 DNA reads TGTGCCAGCAGTCCTCAGGGGGGGGCCAACGTCCTGACCTTC. J is TRBJ2-6 and V is TRBV27; D may correspond to TRBD1 or TRBD2 (7 bases each). Looked up from germline, CDR1 is MNHEY and CDR2 is SMNVEV (reference sequence). There are 14 residues in the CDR3.

Remarks on this clonotype: A much larger clone differs by one base, so this may be a read error. The chain is built from TRBV6-1 and TRBJ2-2; D possibly corresponds to TRBD1 (6 bases). This CDR3 has 16 amino acids. Germline-derived CDR1 and CDR2 are MNHNS and SASEGT. V was shortened by 7 bases and J by 6 bases, with 21 bases between the two germline ends. CDR3 loop: CASNPLRDTVAGELFF. In DNA, the CDR3 is TGTGCCAGCAATCCTCTTAGGGACACCGTGGCCGGGGAGCTGTTTTTT.

This clonotype was counted ten times or more. V and J are TRBV10-3 and TRBJ2-5; 9 bases are a match to TRBD2. V shed 1 base and J 5 bases; nucleotides not matched to a gene: 8. Germline-derived CDR1 and CDR2 are ENHRY and SYGVKD. This CDR3 spans 16 amino acids. CDR3 nucleotides: TGTGCCATCAGTGAGTGGAAGCGGGAGGTCTCGGAGACCCAGTACTTC. Translation gives CAISEWKREVSETQYF.

This clonotype was seen many times. The chain couples TRBV11-2 to TRBJ2-5; D not resolved. V lost 1 base, J lost 5 bases, and 5 bases lay in between. Germline V gene lookup returns CDR1 SGHAT and CDR2 FQNNGV. The CDR3 contains 12 residues. The CDR3 bases are TGTGCCAGCAGCTTAGTTATTGAGACCCAGTACTTC. Amino acid sequence: CASSLVIETQYF.

The chain joins TRBV6-2 or TRBV6-3 to TRBJ2-7, with D perhaps TRBD1 (6 bases). The CDR3 has 15 amino acids. The germline gives CDR1 MNHEY, CDR2 SVGEGT. Trimming stripped 6 bases from V and 1 base from J, with 16 bases between. DNA of the CDR3: TGTGCCAGCAGCCCACAGGGCGGCGGGTCCTACGAGCAGTACTTC. It codes for CASSPQGGGSYEQYF.

This clonotype has a count of ten or more. This chain connects TRBV12-3 or TRBV12-4 to TRBJ2-5; the D gene is possibly TRBD1 (7 bases). V shed 6 bases and J shed 5 bases, with 22 bases lying between them. The length of the CDR3 is 16 residues. This CDR3 reads CASRLSGGTRGETQYF. In DNA, the CDR3 is TGTGCCAGCAGACTCTCCGGGGGCACCAGGGGGGAGACCCAGTACTTC.

This clonotype was counted ten times or more. V usage is TRBV27 and J usage is TRBJ1-1, with D uncertain. The germline V gene encodes CDR1 MNHEY and CDR2 SMNVEV (reference sequence). CDR3 length: 14 amino acids. Trimming stripped 4 bases from V and 6 bases from J, with 15 bases between. CDR3 DNA sequence: TGTGCCAGCAGTTCCGAAGGGCCCCTCGCTGAAGCTTTCTTT. It is translated as CASSSEGPLAEAFF.

This clonotype was seen repeatedly, ten times or more. This chain joins TRBV19 and TRBJ2-1; 9 positions match TRBD1. The J segment lost 10 bases and the V segment lost 6 bases, leaving 10 bases of the junction unmatched. Germline V gene data show CDR1 as LNHDA and CDR2 as SQIVND (reference sequence). CDR3 size: 14 residues. The CDR3: CASSKDRGVGEQFF. CDR3 bases: TGTGCCAGTAGCAAAGACAGGGGGGTAGGGGAGCAGTTCTTC. The complete variable domain, with remaining parts taken from reference TRBV19 and TRBJ2-1, reads DGGITQSPKYLFRKEGQNVTLSCEQNLNHDAMYWYRQDPGQGLRLIYYSQIVNDFQKGDIAEGYSVSREKKESFPLTVTSAQKNPTAFYLCASSKDRGVGEQFFGPGTRLTVL.

This clonotype occurred many times. The chain is built from TRBV28 and TRBJ1-1; 7 bases line up with TRBD1. CDR1 MDHEN and CDR2 SYDVKM come from the germline V gene. The CDR3 is 12 amino acids. After removal of 7 bases from V and 4 bases from J, the junction contained 3 bases not matched to a gene. This chain's CDR3 is CASNTGATEAFF. As DNA, the CDR3 is TGTGCCAGCAATACAGGGGCCACTGAAGCTTTCTTT.

This clonotype was counted at least ten times. This sequence joins TRBV19 and TRBJ1-1; D call uncertain. This CDR3 comprises 12 residues. The ends were cut back, 5 bases at V and 7 bases at J, with 11 bases in the middle. Germline V CDR1 and CDR2: LNHDA, SQIVND (reference sequence). The CDR3 loop reads CASSSLGNEAFF. In DNA, the CDR3 is TGTGCCAGTAGTTCATTGGGGAATGAAGCTTTCTTT.

The sample holds many counts of this clonotype. The chain carries TRBV28 and TRBJ1-2; D remains unclear. The V gene's germline CDR1 is MDHEN and CDR2 SYDVKM. Trimming took 4 bases from V and 4 from J, leaving 10 bases between them. CDR3 length: 13 residues. The CDR3 loop reads CASSSAGIYGYTF. CDR3 nucleotides: TGTGCCAGCAGTTCCGCCGGCATCTATGGCTACACCTTC.

This clonotype was recorded at least ten times. The V and J genes are TRBV7-9 and TRBJ1-2; 8 positions agree with TRBD1. Germline V CDR1 and CDR2: SEHNR, FQNEAQ (reference sequence). The CDR3 has 14 residues. Trimming cost V 5 bases and J 7 bases; bases outside gene matches: 9. The CDR3 nucleotides are TGTGCCAGCAGCCCAAGTCTGACAGGGGTTGGCTACACCTTC. It yields the protein CASSPSLTGVGYTF.